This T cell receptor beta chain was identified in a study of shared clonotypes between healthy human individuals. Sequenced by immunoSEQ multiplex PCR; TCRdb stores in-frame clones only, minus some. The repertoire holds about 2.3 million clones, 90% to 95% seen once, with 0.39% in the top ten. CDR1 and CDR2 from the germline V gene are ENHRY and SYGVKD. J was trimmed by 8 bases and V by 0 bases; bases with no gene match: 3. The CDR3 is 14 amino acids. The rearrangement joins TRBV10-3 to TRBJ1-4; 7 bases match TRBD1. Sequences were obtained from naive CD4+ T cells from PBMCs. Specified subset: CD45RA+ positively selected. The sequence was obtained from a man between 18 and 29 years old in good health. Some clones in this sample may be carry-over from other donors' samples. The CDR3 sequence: CAISESGQHEKLFF. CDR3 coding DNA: TGTGCCATCAGTGAGTCGGGACAGCACGAAAAACTGTTTTTT.